This is a list of T cell receptor beta chains from one sample in a study of spatial heterogeneity in lung cancer. MiXCR, applied by TCRdb to the 5' RACE reads, yields one record per CDR3 protein. The table lists around 45,000 distinct CDR3 sequences, roughly 10% of them singletons. Sequenced here: PBMCs, sampled at surgery. The receptors here all came from a female donor with early-stage non-small cell lung cancer. CDR3s include the opening cysteine and the closing phenylalanine or tryptophan. The order of the fields is V gene, J gene, clone size, D gene, CDR3 protein, CDR3 DNA. A D gene is named only where the DNA matches it firmly. Only some rows state a clone size, as once, few, many or a class for expanded clones.

TRBV6-5	TRBJ2-7	.	TRBD1	CASSMTKPRGRDEQYF	TGTGCCAGCAGTATGACCAAGCCCAGGGGGCGCGACGAGCAGTACTTC
TRBV6-2/TRBV6-3	TRBJ2-2	many	TRBD1	CASSTGTDATGELFF	TGTGCCAGCAGCACAGGGACAGATGCAACCGGGGAGCTGTTTTTT
TRBV28	TRBJ2-5	few	TRBD1	CASTRGQGRAAQYF	TGTGCCAGCACTCGCGGACAGGGGAGGGCGGCCCAGTACTTC
TRBV12-3/TRBV12-4	TRBJ1-1	.	.	CASSPRGRGNTEAFF	TGTGCCAGCAGTCCCCGGGGCCGGGGAAACACTGAAGCTTTCTTT
TRBV5-5	TRBJ2-3	.	TRBD1	CASSPRDRPTDTQYF	TGTGCCAGCAGCCCAAGGGACAGACCCACAGATACGCAGTATTTT
TRBV6-5	TRBJ2-7	few	.	CASSYDRWTYEQYF	TGTGCCAGCAGTTACGATAGGTGGACCTACGAGCAGTACTTC
TRBV7-2	TRBJ1-4	many	.	CASSWGRINEKLFF	TGTGCAAGCAGCTGGGGGCGGATTAATGAAAAACTGTTTTTT
TRBV20-1	TRBJ2-1	many	.	CSARLPQRYYNEQFF	TGCAGTGCTAGACTACCCCAGCGGTACTACAATGAGCAGTTCTTC
TRBV12-3/TRBV12-4	TRBJ1-2	few	.	CASSTEGVGDYGYTF	TGTGCCAGCAGTACCGAAGGGGTAGGCGACTATGGCTACACCTTC
TRBV14	TRBJ2-2	.	TRBD2	CASSQGGGSTGELFF	TGTGCCAGCAGCCAAGGGGGGGGATCCACCGGGGAGCTGTTTTTT
TRBV4-3	TRBJ2-1	many	.	CASSYATGSYNEQFF	TGCGCCAGCAGCTATGCCACAGGTTCCTACAATGAGCAGTTCTTC
TRBV6-6	TRBJ1-5	many	TRBD1	CASSKTGTGEFQPQHF	TGTGCCAGCAGCAAGACCGGGACAGGGGAGTTTCAGCCCCAGCATTTT
TRBV6-6	TRBJ1-5	many	.	CASSYAVDQPQHF	TGTGCCAGCAGTTACGCTGTAGATCAGCCCCAGCATTTT
TRBV28	TRBJ1-2	.	.	CASSPRRRGLENGYTF	TGTGCCAGCAGTCCCCGCCGGAGGGGGTTGGAGAATGGCTACACCTTC
TRBV29-1	TRBJ2-5	.	TRBD2	CSVDSSGGETQYF	TGCAGCGTTGATTCTAGCGGGGGAGAGACCCAGTACTTC
TRBV28	TRBJ1-2	many	TRBD1	CASTYLDRGNYGYTF	TGTGCCAGCACCTACTTAGACAGGGGGAACTATGGCTACACCTTC
TRBV24-1	TRBJ2-7	.	TRBD1	CATSDSDRGGSYEQYF	TGTGCCACCAGTGATTCTGACAGGGGGGGCTCCTACGAGCAGTACTTC
TRBV12-3/TRBV12-4	TRBJ2-1	.	TRBD1	CASSLIGTGVGYEQFF	TGTGCCAGCAGTTTAATTGGGACAGGGGTTGGCTATGAGCAGTTCTTC
TRBV7-8	TRBJ1-1	few	.	CASSLVGGAGTEAFF	TGTGCCAGCAGCCTCGTTGGCGGGGCTGGCACTGAAGCTTTCTTT
TRBV5-1	TRBJ1-1	few	.	CASSLVAGNTEAFF	TGCGCCAGCAGCTTGGTGGCAGGGAACACTGAAGCTTTCTTT
TRBV7-7	TRBJ2-5	.	.	CASSLGPDGETQYF	TGTGCTAGCAGCTTAGGACCGGATGGTGAGACCCAGTACTTC
TRBV6-2/TRBV6-3	TRBJ2-3	many	.	CASSPRGGDTQYF	TGTGCCAGCAGTCCCCGAGGAGGAGATACGCAGTATTTT
TRBV20-1	TRBJ2-4	few	.	CSAALAIAKNIQYF	TGCAGTGCTGCTCTAGCGATAGCCAAAAACATTCAGTACTTC
TRBV29-1	TRBJ2-2	many	.	CSVATVNTGELFF	TGCAGCGTTGCCACAGTGAACACCGGGGAGCTGTTTTTT
TRBV7-8	TRBJ2-1	few	TRBD1	CASSSSRGSEQFF	TGTGCCAGCAGCTCGAGCAGGGGGTCTGAGCAGTTCTTC
TRBV4-3	TRBJ2-7	many	TRBD2	CASSLRPGLGFEQYF	TGCGCCAGCAGCCTACGACCGGGACTAGGATTCGAGCAGTACTTC
TRBV2	TRBJ2-7	.	TRBD1	CASSRDKGAHEQYF	TGTGCCAGCAGTCGGGACAAGGGGGCCCACGAGCAGTACTTC
TRBV7-3	TRBJ2-2	few	.	CASSPHGGTSAGELFF	TGTGCCAGCAGCCCGCATGGGGGGACCTCGGCCGGGGAGCTGTTTTTT
TRBV27	TRBJ1-4	few	.	CASSPRTGTNEKLFF	TGTGCCAGCAGTCCGAGGACGGGAACTAATGAAAAACTGTTTTTT
TRBV7-9	TRBJ1-1	.	TRBD1	CASRTQGVGEAFF	TGTGCCAGCAGGACTCAGGGGGTTGGTGAAGCTTTCTTT
TRBV15	TRBJ2-6	.	.	CATSGTGPGANVLTF	TGTGCCACCAGCGGTACAGGGCCCGGGGCCAACGTCCTGACTTTC
TRBV12-3/TRBV12-4	TRBJ2-7	.	.	CASKGRGSQADEQYF	TGTGCCAGCAAAGGTCGAGGTTCACAGGCCGACGAGCAGTACTTC
TRBV7-2	TRBJ2-7	.	.	CASSPPGAYEQYF	TGTGCCAGCAGCCCGCCCGGAGCCTACGAGCAGTACTTC
TRBV9	TRBJ1-6	many	.	CASSVDGAFSPLHF	TGTGCCAGCAGCGTAGACGGGGCATTTTCACCCCTCCACTTT
TRBV5-1	TRBJ2-7	.	TRBD1	CASSTSARGSYEQNF	TGCGCCAGCTCCACCTCCGCCAGGGGGTCGTACGAGCAGAACTTC
TRBV6-1	TRBJ2-3	.	.	CASSNLNTQYF	TGTGCCAGCAGTAATTTGAATACGCAGTATTTT
TRBV28	TRBJ2-3	few	.	CASSFLSGTGDTQYF	TGTGCCAGCAGTTTCCTATCCGGGACCGGAGATACGCAGTATTTT
TRBV27	TRBJ1-6	few	TRBD1	CASSGNRDSSYNSPLHF	TGTGCCAGCAGTGGTAACAGGGACAGCTCCTATAATTCACCCCTCCACTTT
TRBV28	TRBJ1-4	few	.	CASSLTSGIEKLFF	TGTGCCAGCAGTTTAACGTCAGGGATTGAAAAACTGTTTTTT
TRBV7-8	TRBJ2-3	few	.	CASSLGPSATDTQYF	TGTGCCAGCAGCTTAGGCCCCTCAGCCACAGATACGCAGTATTTT
TRBV3-1	TRBJ2-7	.	.	CASSQGTLSYEQYF	TGTGCCAGCAGCCAAGGGACCCTCTCCTACGAGCAGTACTTC
TRBV11-3	TRBJ2-2	few	.	CASSPLRGNTGELFF	TGTGCCAGCAGCCCCCTCCGGGGTAACACCGGGGAGCTGTTTTTT
TRBV5-1	TRBJ1-1	many	.	CASSLVTTDTEAFF	TGCGCCAGCAGCTTGGTAACCACGGACACTGAAGCTTTCTTT
TRBV6-5	TRBJ2-3	.	TRBD2	CASTTTKRGGQTDTQYF	TGTGCCAGCACCACCACTAAGCGGGGGGGCCAGACAGATACGCAGTATTTT
TRBV29-1	TRBJ2-1	few	TRBD1	CSVEDGQANEQFF	TGCAGCGTTGAAGATGGACAGGCCAATGAGCAGTTCTTC
TRBV2	TRBJ1-1	once	.	CASSEDIVAFF	TGTGCCAGCAGTGAAGATATAGTTGCTTTCTTT
TRBV19	TRBJ2-6	few	TRBD1	CASTPRDRGTGANVLTF	TGTGCCAGCACCCCCAGGGACAGGGGGACTGGGGCCAACGTCCTGACTTTC
TRBV5-1	TRBJ1-4	few	.	CASSPQGRAISEKLFF	TGCGCCAGCAGCCCCCAGGGGAGGGCGATTTCTGAAAAACTGTTTTTT
TRBV25-1	TRBJ2-2	few	TRBD2	CASSPTSGGASYTGELFF	TGTGCCAGCAGTCCCACTAGCGGGGGGGCTTCTTACACCGGGGAGCTGTTTTTT
TRBV2	TRBJ2-4	few	.	CASSEGNIQYF	TGTGCCAGCAGTGAAGGAAACATTCAGTACTTC
TRBV20-1	TRBJ2-7	.	TRBD1	CSARPPGTGGYEQYF	TGCAGTGCTCGACCTCCCGGGACAGGGGGCTACGAGCAGTACTTC
TRBV7-3	TRBJ2-7	.	.	CASSLGEHPYEQYF	TGTGCCAGCAGCTTAGGGGAGCACCCCTACGAGCAGTACTTC
TRBV12-5	TRBJ1-2	many	.	CASGKQGYYGYTF	TGTGCTAGTGGTAAACAGGGATACTATGGCTACACCTTC
TRBV14	TRBJ2-2	.	TRBD1	CASSQGQGYTGELFF	TGTGCCAGCAGCCAAGGACAGGGATACACCGGGGAGCTGTTTTTT